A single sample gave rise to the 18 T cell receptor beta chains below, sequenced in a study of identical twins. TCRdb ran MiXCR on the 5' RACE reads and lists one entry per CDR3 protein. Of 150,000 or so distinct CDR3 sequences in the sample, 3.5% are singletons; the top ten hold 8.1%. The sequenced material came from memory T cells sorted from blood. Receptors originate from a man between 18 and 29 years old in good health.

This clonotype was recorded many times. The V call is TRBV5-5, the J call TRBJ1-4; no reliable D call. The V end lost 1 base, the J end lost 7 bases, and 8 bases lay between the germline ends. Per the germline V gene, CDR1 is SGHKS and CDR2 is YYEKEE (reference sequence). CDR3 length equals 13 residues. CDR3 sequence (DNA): TGTGCCAGCAGCTTGTACCCTAGTGAAAAACTGTTTTTT. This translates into CASSLYPSEKLFF.

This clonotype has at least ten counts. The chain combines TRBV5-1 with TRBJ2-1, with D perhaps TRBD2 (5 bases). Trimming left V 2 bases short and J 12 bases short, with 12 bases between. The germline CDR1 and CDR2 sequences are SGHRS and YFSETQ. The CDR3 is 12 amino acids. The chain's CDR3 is CASSLGGGAQFF. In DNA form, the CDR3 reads TGCGCCAGCAGCTTAGGAGGCGGCGCGCAGTTCTTC.

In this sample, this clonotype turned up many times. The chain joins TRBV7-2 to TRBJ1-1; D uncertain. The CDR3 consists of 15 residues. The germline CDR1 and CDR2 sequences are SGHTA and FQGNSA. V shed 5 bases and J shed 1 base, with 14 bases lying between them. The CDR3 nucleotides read TGTGCCAGCAGCGCCCCGGCCGATAAGAACACTGAAGCTTTCTTT. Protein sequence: CASSAPADKNTEAFF.

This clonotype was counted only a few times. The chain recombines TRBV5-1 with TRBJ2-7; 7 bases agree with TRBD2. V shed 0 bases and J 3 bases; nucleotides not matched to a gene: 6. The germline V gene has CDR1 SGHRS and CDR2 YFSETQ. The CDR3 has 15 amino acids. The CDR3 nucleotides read TGCGCCAGCAGCTTGGGACTAGCCGCGCTCTACGAGCAGTACTTC. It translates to CASSLGLAALYEQYF.

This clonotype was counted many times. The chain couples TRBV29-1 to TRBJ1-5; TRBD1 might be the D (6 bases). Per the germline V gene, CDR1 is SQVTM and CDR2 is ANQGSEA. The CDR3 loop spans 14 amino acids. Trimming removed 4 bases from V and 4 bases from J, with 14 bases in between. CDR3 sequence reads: CSVGDRGGNQPQHF. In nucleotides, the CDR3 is TGCAGCGTTGGGGATCGAGGGGGGAATCAGCCCCAGCATTTT.

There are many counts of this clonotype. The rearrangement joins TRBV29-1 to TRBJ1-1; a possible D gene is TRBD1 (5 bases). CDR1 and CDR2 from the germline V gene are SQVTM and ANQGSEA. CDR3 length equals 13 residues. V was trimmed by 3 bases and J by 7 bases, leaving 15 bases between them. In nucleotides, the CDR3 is TGCAGCGTTGATAAGGCAGGGTGGAGTGAAGCTTTCTTT. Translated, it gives CSVDKAGWSEAFF.

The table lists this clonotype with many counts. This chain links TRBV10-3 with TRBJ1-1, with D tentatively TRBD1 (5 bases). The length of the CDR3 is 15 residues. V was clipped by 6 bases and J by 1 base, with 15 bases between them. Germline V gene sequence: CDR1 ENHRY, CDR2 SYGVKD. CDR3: CAISPSGQPNTEAFF. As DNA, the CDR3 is TGTGCCATCAGCCCCTCCGGACAACCGAACACTGAAGCTTTCTTT.

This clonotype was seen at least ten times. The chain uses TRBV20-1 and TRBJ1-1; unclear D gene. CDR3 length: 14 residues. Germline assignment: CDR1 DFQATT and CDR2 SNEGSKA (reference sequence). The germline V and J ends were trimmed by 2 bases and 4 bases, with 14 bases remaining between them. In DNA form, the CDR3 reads TGCAGTGCTAGATGGAGGACCTCGGGCACTGAAGCTTTCTTT. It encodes CSARWRTSGTEAFF.

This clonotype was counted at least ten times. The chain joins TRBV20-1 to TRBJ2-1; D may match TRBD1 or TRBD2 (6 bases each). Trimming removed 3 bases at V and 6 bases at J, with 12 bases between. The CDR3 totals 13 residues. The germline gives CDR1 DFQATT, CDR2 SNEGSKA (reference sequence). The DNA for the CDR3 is TGCAGTGCTAGTCCCGGAGGGGGCAATGAGCAGTTCTTC. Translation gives CSASPGGGNEQFF.

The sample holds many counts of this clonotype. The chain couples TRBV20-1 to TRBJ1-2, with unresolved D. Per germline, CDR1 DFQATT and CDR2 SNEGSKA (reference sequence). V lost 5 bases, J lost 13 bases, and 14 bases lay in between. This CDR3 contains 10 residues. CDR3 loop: CSAGPLPCTF. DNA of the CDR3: TGCAGTGCTGGGCCCCTACCTTGCACCTTC.

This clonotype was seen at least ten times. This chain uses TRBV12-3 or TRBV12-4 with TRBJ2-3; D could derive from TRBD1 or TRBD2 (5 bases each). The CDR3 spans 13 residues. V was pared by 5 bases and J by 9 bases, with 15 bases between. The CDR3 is CASSPGTSGTQYF. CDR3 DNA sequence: TGTGCCAGCAGTCCGGGGACGTCAGGGACGCAGTATTTT.

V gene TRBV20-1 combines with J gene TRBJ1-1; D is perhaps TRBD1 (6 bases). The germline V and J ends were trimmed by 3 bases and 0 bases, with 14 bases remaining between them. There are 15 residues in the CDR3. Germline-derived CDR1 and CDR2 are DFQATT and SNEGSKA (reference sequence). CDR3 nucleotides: TGCAGTGCTAGCCAAGGGGGGGCATTGAACACTGAAGCTTTCTTT. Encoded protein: CSASQGGALNTEAFF.

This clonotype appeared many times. CDR3 in DNA: TGCAGTGCTAGAGAGTTAGCGGGAGGGCCGGGGGAGACCCAGTACTTC. Encoded protein: CSARELAGGPGETQYF. V and J are TRBV20-1 and TRBJ2-5; 11 bases align to TRBD2. The germline V gene has CDR1 DFQATT and CDR2 SNEGSKA (reference sequence). J lost 5 bases, V lost 0 bases, and 8 bases had no gene match. The CDR3 sequence is 16 residues long.

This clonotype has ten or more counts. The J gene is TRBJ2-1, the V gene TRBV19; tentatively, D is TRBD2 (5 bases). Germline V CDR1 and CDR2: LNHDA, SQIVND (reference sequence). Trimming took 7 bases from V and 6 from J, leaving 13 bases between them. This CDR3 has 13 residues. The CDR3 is CASTLHTSNEQFF. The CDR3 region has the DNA TGTGCCAGTACTCTACACACTAGCAATGAGCAGTTCTTC.

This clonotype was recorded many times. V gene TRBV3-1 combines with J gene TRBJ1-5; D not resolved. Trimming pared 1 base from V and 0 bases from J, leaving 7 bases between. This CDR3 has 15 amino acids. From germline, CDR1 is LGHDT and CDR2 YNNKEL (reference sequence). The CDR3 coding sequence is TGTGCCAGCAGCCAAGGACGGTATAGCAATCAGCCCCAGCATTTT. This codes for CASSQGRYSNQPQHF.

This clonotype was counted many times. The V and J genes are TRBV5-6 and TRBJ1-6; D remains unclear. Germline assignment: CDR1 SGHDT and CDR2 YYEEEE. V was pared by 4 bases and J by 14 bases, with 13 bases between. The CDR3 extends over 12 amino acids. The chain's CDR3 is CASSVITATLHF. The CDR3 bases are TGTGCCAGCAGCGTCATAACGGCGACCCTCCACTTT.

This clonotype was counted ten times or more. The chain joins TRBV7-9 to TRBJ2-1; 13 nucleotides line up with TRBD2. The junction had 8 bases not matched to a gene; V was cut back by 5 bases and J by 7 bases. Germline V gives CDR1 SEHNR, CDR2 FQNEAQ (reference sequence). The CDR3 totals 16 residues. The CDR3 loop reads CASSLETSGRRNEQFF. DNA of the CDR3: TGTGCCAGCAGCCTCGAGACTAGCGGGAGGAGGAATGAGCAGTTCTTC.

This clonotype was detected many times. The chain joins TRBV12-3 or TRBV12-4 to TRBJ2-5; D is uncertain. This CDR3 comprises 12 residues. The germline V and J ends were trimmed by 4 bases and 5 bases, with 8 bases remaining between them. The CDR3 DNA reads TGTGCCAGCAGTTGGACCCCCGAGACCCAGTACTTC. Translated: CASSWTPETQYF.